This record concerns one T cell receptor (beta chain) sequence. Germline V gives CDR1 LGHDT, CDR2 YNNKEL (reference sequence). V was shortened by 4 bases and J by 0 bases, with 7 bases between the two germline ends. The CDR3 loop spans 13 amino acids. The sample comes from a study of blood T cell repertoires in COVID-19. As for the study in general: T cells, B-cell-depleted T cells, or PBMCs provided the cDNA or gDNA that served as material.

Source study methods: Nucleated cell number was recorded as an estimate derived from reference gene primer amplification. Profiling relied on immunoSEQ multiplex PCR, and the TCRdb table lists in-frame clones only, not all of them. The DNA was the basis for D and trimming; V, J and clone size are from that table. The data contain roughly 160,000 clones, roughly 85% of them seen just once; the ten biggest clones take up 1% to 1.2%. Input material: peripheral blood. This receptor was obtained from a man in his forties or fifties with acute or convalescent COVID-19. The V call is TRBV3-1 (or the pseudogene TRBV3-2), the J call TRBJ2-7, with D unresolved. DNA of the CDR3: TGTGCCAGCAGCCGGTGGGCCTCCTACGAGCAGTACTTC. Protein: CASSRWASYEQYF.